This paragraph reports one TCR beta chain. Its antigen is unknown. The data were obtained in a study of T cell responses to AZD1222 COVID-19 vaccine. Sequencing was performed with immunoSEQ multiplex PCR; in TCRdb, only in-frame clones are kept and a portion is missing. The sample carries roughly 170,000 clones, 85% to 95% recorded once. Study conclusions and caveats: Nearly half of the spike-specific TCRs reportedly recognize variant regions that carry no mutations.

The sequencing here drew on peripheral blood, taken 28 days after the second AZD1222 dose. The TCR comes from an adult who received the AZD1222 COVID-19 vaccine.

CDR3 sequence (DNA): TGTGCCAGCTCACCTAATGGACCGATGAACACTGAAGCTTTCTTT. It specifies CASSPNGPMNTEAFF. The rearrangement uses TRBV18 and TRBJ1-1, with unresolved D. Germline-derived CDR1 and CDR2 are KGHSH and LQKENI. The CDR3 runs to 15 residues. V gave up 3 bases and J gave up 0 bases, with 11 bases separating them. Full variable domain (rest looked up from reference TRBV18 and TRBJ1-1): NAGVMQNPRHLVRRRGQEARLRCSPMKGHSHVYWYRQLPEEGLKFMVYLQKENIIDESGMPKERFSAEFPKEGPSILRIQQVVRGDSAAYFCASSPNGPMNTEAFFGQGTRLTVV.